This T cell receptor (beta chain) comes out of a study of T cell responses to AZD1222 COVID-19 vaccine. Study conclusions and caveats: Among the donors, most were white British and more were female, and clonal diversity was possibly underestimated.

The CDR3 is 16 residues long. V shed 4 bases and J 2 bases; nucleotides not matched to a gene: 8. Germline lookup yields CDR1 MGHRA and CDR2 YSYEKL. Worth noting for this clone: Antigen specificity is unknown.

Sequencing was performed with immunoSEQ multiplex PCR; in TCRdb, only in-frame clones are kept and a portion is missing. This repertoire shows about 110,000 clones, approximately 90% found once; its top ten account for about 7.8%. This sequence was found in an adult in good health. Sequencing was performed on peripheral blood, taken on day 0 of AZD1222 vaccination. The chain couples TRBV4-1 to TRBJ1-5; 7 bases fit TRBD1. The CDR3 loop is CASSLGQTAGNQPQHF. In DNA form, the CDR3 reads TGCGCCAGCAGCCTGGGACAGACCGCTGGCAATCAGCCCCAGCATTTT.